Given below is one T cell receptor beta chain in context. The antigen remains unidentified. In the original analysis: Junction-only sequences without quality scores came from ImmunoSEQ, so filtering differed. Sequencing used immunoSEQ multiplex PCR; TCRdb keeps in-frame clones, though not all of them. That table is the source of V, J and clone size, and D and trimming were worked out from the DNA. Among 1.5 million to 2.5 million clones listed, about 95% were seen once. Terminally differentiated effector memory CD45RA+ cells were left out of the naive CD8 fraction, which was CD45RO-negative and positively selected for CCR7. The donors were all Caucasian adults (living in Nashville, Tennessee). Between the trimmed V and J ends, which lost 0 bases and 4 bases, there was a span of 12 bases. The length of the CDR3 is 16 residues. Germline assignment: CDR1 ENHRY and CDR2 SYGVKD. This record belongs to a study of shared clonotypes between healthy human individuals.

Study outcomes and limitations: Generally, estimated richness proved larger in naive subsets than it did in memory subsets.

The sequenced sample consisted of naive CD8+ T cells sorted from blood. V and J are TRBV10-3 and TRBJ2-2; a possible D gene is TRBD1 (7 bases). The sequence was collected from a man younger than 30 in good health. CDR3 sequence: CAISESQGGGTGELFF. CDR3 bases: TGTGCCATCAGTGAGTCCCAGGGGGGCGGCACCGGGGAGCTGTTTTTT.